This entry features one T cell receptor beta chain sequence. Its antigen is not known. This sample is drawn from a study of T cell responses to AZD1222 COVID-19 vaccine. Findings and caveats of the study: Baseline seropositives among AZD1222 recipients totaled only five to seven. Targeting of unmutated variant regions was reportedly seen in nearly half of spike-specific TCRs. Clonal diversity may have been underestimated, and the donors were mostly white British, with more females than males.

With 4 bases clipped from V and 10 bases from J, the junction kept 12 bases outside the gene matches. CDR1 and CDR2 from the germline V gene are LGHNA and YSLEER. The CDR3 is made up of 17 amino acids. Clones were sequenced by immunoSEQ multiplex PCR, and TCRdb holds only the in-frame ones, with some missing. The profile shows some 86,000 clones, about nine tenths of them singletons. V gene TRBV4-3 combines with J gene TRBJ2-1; 14 bases are shared with TRBD2. This specimen was peripheral blood, taken 28 days after the second AZD1222 dose. This TCR came from an adult who received the AZD1222 COVID-19 vaccine. Here the CDR3 reads CASSLTAGLAGGREQFF. CDR3 DNA sequence: TGCGCCAGCAGCCTAACAGCCGGACTAGCGGGGGGCAGGGAGCAGTTCTTC.